This T cell receptor (beta chain) is from a study of response to subunit inactivated influenza vaccine. A word on this clonotype: Antigen: not known.

This CDR3 has 15 amino acids. Germline values: CDR1 DFQATT, CDR2 SNEGSKA (reference sequence). Trimming took 3 bases from V and 0 from J, leaving 13 bases between them. TCRdb re-called the RT-PCR reads with MiXCR, one entry per CDR3 protein. The sample records 800,000 to 1,000,000 distinct CDR3 sequences, around 21% being singletons. Study-level findings and limits: Authors suggested each seasonal flu vaccination may recruit only limited numbers of new T cells.

This receptor was obtained from a man aged 50-60 years who received an inactivated influenza vaccine. V and J are TRBV20-1 and TRBJ2-3, with D possibly being TRBD2 (7 bases). This specimen was PBMCs from blood, taken 4 to 6 days after vaccination. CDR3 region: CSARRGGPSTDTQYF. The CDR3 nucleotides are TGCAGTGCTAGGAGGGGGGGACCCAGCACAGATACGCAGTATTTT.